This TCR beta chain was recorded in a study of blood T cells in healthy people across ages. Overall study context: Capture via template switching afforded approximately one barcoded beta molecule per two T cells. Findings and caveats of the study: Considered underestimates were the diversity estimates obtained from one million T cells.

Concerning this clonotype itself: The antigen remains unidentified.

It was with a sample-barcoded 5' primer and a J-beta primer mix that a second PCR of roughly 7 to 12 cycles was run. The template-switch adaptor was a 5' adaptor with 12 random nucleotides. It tagged each cDNA molecule. TCRdb re-analysed the 5' RACE reads in MiXCR, keeping a single row per CDR3 protein. The sample contains 1,800,000 or so distinct CDR3 sequences, roughly 43% of which appear only once. Trimming removed 1 base from V and 5 bases from J, with 14 bases in between. This CDR3 is 15 amino acids long. Germline loops: CDR1 SGHVS, CDR2 FQNEAQ. The rearrangement joins TRBV7-8 to TRBJ1-2; D unresolved. This sequence originates from a human donor in good health. The sample consisted of blood. CDR3 bases: TGTGCCAGCAGCTTAGAACAGCGATTCCAATATGGCTACACCTTC. The encoded protein is CASSLEQRFQYGYTF.